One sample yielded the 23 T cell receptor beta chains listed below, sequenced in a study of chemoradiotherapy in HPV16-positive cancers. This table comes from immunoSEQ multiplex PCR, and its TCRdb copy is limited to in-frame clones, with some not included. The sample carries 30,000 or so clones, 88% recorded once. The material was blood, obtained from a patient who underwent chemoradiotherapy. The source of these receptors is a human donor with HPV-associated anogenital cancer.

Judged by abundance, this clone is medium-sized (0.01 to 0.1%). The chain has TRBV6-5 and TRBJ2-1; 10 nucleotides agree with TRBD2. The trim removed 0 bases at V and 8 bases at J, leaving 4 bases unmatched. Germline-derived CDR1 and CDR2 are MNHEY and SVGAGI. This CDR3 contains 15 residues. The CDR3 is CASSYSASGSYEQFF. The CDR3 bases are TGTGCCAGCAGTTACTCGGCTAGCGGGAGTTATGAGCAGTTCTTC.

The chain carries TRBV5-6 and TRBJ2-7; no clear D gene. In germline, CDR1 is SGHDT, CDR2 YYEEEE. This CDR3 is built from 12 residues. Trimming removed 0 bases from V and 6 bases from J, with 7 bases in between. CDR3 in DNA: TGTGCCAGCAGCTTGGGAGGTCTCGAGCAGTACTTC. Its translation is CASSLGGLEQYF.

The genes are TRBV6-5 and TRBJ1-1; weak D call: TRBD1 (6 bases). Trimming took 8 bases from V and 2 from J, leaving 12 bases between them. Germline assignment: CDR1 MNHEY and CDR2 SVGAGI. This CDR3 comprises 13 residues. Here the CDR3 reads CASSFRGNTEAFF. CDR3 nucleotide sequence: TGTGCCAGCTCTTTCAGGGGTAACACTGAAGCTTTCTTT.

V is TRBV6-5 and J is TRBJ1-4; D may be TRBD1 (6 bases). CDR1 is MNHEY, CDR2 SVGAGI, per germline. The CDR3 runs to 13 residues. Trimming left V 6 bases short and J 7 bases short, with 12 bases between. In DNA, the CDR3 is TGTGCCAGCAGCACAGGGTTGAGTGAAAAACTGTTTTTT. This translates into CASSTGLSEKLFF.

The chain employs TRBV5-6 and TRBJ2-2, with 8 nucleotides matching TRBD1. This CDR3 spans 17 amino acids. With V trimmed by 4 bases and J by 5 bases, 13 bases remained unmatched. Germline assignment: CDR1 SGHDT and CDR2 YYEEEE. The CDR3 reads CASSPRPGQGGTGELFF. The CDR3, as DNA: TGTGCCAGCAGCCCTCGACCTGGACAGGGTGGTACCGGGGAGCTGTTTTTT.

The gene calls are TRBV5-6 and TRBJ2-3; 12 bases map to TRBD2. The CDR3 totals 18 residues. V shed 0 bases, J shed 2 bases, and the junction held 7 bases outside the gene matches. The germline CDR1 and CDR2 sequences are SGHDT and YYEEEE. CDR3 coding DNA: TGTGCCAGCAGCTTGGGGACTAGCGGGATTGGGTCCACAGATACGCAGTATTTT. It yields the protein CASSLGTSGIGSTDTQYF.

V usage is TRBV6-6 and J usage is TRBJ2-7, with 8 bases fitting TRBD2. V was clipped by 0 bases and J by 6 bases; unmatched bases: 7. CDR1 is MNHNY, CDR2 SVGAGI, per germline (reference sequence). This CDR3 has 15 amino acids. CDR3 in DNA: TGTGCCAGCAGTTACTCTCTAGCGGGTCCTCGCGAGCAGTACTTC. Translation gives CASSYSLAGPREQYF.

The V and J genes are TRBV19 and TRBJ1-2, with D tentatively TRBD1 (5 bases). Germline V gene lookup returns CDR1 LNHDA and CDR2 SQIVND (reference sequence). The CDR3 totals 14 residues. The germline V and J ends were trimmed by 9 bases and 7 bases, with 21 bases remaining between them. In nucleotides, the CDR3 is TGTGCCAGCGACGATCGGGACTCTTGGCGTGGCTACACCTTC. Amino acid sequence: CASDDRDSWRGYTF.

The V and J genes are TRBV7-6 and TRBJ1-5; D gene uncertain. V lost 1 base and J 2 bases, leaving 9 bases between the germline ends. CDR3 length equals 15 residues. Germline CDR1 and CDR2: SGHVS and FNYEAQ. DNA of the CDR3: TGTGCCAGCAGCTTAGGAGGGTCCGGCAATCAGCCCCAGCATTTT. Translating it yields CASSLGGSGNQPQHF.

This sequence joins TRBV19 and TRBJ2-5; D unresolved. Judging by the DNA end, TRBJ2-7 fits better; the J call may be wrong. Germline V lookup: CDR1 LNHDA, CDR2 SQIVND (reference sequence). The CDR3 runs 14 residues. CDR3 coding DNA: TGTGCCAGTAGTATAGAGGACGGAACCTACGAGCAGTACTTC. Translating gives CASSIEDGTYEQYF.

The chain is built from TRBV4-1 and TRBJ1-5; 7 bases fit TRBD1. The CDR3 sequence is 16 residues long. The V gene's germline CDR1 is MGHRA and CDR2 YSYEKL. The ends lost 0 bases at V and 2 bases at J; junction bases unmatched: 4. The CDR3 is CASSQDLGTGNQPQHF. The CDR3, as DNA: TGCGCCAGCAGCCAAGATTTGGGGACAGGCAATCAGCCCCAGCATTTT.

The CDR3 here is CASSLISFGRYTDTQYF. CDR3 DNA sequence: TGCGCCAGCAGCTTGATCTCTTTCGGGAGATATACAGATACGCAGTATTTT. This rearrangement joins TRBV5-1 to TRBJ2-3; perhaps TRBD2 as D (6 bases). V dropped 1 base and J dropped 3 bases, with 18 bases sitting between them. CDR1 and CDR2 from the germline V gene are SGHRS and YFSETQ. The CDR3 covers 17 residues.

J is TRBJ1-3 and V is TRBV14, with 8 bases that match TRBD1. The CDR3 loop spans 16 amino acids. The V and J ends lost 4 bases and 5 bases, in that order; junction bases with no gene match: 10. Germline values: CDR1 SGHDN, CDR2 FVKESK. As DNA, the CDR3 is TGTGCCAGCAGCCGAGGGGCGGACAGGGCGAGAAACACCATATATTTT. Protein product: CASSRGADRARNTIYF.

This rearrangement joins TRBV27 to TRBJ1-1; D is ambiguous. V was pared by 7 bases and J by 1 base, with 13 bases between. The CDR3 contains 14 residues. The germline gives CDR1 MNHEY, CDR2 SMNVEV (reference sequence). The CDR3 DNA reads TGTGCCAGCACCCTTTGGGAGGGGAACACTGAAGCTTTCTTT. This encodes CASTLWEGNTEAFF.

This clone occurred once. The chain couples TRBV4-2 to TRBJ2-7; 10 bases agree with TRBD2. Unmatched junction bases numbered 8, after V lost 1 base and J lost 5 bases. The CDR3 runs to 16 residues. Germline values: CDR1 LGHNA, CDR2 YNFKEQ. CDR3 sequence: CASSQAASGGQDEQYF. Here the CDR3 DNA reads TGTGCCAGCAGCCAAGCCGCTAGCGGGGGTCAGGACGAGCAGTACTTC.

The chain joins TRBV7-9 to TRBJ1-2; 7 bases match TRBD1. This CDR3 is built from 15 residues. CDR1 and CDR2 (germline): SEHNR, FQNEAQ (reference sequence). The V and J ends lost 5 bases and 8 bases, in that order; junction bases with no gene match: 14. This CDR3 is CASSQGQVLLGGYTF. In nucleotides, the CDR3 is TGTGCCAGCAGCCAAGGACAGGTCCTCTTAGGCGGCTACACCTTC.

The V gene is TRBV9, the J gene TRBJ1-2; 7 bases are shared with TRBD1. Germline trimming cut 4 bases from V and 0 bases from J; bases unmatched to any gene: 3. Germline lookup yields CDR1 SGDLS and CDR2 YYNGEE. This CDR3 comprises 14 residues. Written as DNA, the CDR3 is TGTGCCAGCAGCTTGGACAGGACTAACTATGGCTACACCTTC. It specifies CASSLDRTNYGYTF.

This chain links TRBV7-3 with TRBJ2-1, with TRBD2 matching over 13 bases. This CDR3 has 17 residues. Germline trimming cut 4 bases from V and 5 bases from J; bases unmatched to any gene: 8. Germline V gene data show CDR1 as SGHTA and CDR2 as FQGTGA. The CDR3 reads CASSSTGLAGANNEQFF. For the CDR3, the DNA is TGTGCCAGCAGCTCCACCGGACTAGCGGGGGCCAACAATGAGCAGTTCTTC.

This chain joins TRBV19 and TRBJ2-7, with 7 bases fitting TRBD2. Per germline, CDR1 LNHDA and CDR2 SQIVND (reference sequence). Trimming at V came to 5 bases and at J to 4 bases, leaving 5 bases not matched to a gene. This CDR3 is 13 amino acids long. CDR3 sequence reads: CASSPLGGYEQYF. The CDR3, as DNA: TGTGCCAGTAGTCCCCTGGGAGGGTACGAGCAGTACTTC. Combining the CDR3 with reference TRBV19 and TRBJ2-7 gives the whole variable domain DGGITQSPKYLFRKEGQNVTLSCEQNLNHDAMYWYRQDPGQGLRLIYYSQIVNDFQKGDIAEGYSVSREKKESFPLTVTSAQKNPTAFYLCASSPLGGYEQYFGPGTRLTVT.

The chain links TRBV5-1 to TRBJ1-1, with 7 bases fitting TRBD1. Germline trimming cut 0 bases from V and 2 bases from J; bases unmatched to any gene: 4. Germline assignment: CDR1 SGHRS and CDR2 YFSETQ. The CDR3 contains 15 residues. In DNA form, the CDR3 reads TGCGCCAGCAGCTTGGAACGACAGGGAAACACTGAAGCTTTCTTT. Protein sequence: CASSLERQGNTEAFF.

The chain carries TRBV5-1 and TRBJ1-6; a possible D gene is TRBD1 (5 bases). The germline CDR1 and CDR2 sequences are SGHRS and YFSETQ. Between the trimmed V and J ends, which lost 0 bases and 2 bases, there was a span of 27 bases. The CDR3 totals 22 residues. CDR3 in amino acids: CASSLEGAGRHRGSTYNSPLHF. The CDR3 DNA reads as TGCGCCAGCAGCTTGGAAGGGGCTGGCCGGCACCGCGGTTCGACCTATAATTCACCCCTCCACTTT.

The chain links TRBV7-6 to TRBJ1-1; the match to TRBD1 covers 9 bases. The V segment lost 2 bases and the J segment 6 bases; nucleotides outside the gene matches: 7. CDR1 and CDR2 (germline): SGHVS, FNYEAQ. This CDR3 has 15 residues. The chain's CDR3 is CASSLNRGRTAEAFF. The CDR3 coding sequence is TGTGCCAGCAGCTTAAACAGGGGGCGTACCGCTGAAGCTTTCTTT.

The CDR3 DNA sequence: TGCGCCAGCAGTCTCCGGTTAGGCTCCTACAATGAGCAGTTCTTC. Translating it yields CASSLRLGSYNEQFF. V is TRBV5-1 and J is TRBJ2-1; D unclear. CDR3 length equals 15 residues. Germline V gene data show CDR1 as SGHRS and CDR2 as YFSETQ. Trimming removed 5 bases at V and 0 bases at J, with 12 bases between.